This TCR beta chain was recovered during a study of PD-L1 blockade in urothelial cancer. Study details: Patients had been given 0 to 3 earlier chemotherapy regimens. Blood analysis took place 3 weeks (second dose) and 6 weeks after treatment start.

Comments on this clone: Its target is not known.

Time point described: pretreatment peripheral blood. The data were produced by immunoSEQ multiplex PCR, yet TCRdb's version contains in-frame clones alone and is incomplete. The profile covers some 45,000 clones, with about 88% appearing a single time and approximately 25% taken by the ten largest. Whole-study findings and limits: Durable benefit accompanied greater 3-week expansion of tumor-associated blood clones. A below-median TCR clonality in blood before treatment predicted better survival.

The CDR3 covers 15 residues. Per the germline V gene, CDR1 is SGHTA and CDR2 is FQGTGA. Trimming left V 2 bases short and J 0 bases short, with 8 bases between. The sequence was obtained from a donor at least 40 years old with urothelial cancer. The gene calls are TRBV7-3 and TRBJ2-1, with D unclear. The starting material was PBMCs, obtained around atezolizumab (anti-PD-L1) treatment. For the CDR3, the DNA is TGTGCCAGCAGCTTAGGAACAGACTCCTACAATGAGCAGTTCTTC. Its translation is CASSLGTDSYNEQFF.